One and the same sample provided the 6 T cell receptor beta chains below, sequenced in a study of HIV-infected patients and healthy controls (dated by TCRdb to about 2014). The library was obtained by 5' RACE. Reads for this sample came from an Illumina MiSeq. In TCRdb, the public reads were trimmed at Q25 with fastp and aligned with MiXCR, with productive beta chains retained. Every CDR3 protein is listed once, alongside the most common genes and DNA of its rows. The sample profile shows 70,000 or so distinct CDR3 sequences; roughly 16% of them were found once. The ten largest clones represent 5.5% to 6% of the sample. What was sequenced was CD4+ T cells from blood. These receptors were collected from a human donor in good health.

This clonotype was counted a few times. The chain uses TRBV12-3 or TRBV12-4 and TRBJ2-7; 7 bases map to TRBD1. After removal of 4 bases from V and 0 bases from J, the junction contained 6 bases not matched to a gene. CDR3 length equals 15 residues. The CDR3 sequence: CASSSLRDSSYEQYF. The CDR3 DNA reads TGTGCCAGCAGTTCACTCCGGGACAGCTCCTACGAGCAGTACTTC.

This clonotype was seen a few times. The gene calls are TRBV7-9 and TRBJ1-2; a possible D gene is TRBD1 (6 bases). V gave up 1 base and J gave up 4 bases, with 10 bases separating them. There are 14 residues in the CDR3. The V gene's germline CDR1 is SEHNR and CDR2 FQNEAQ (reference sequence). This CDR3 is CASSLVGTLYGYTF. CDR3 coding DNA: TGTGCCAGCAGCTTAGTTGGGACACTCTATGGCTACACCTTC. Using reference TRBV7-9 and TRBJ1-2 for the parts outside the CDR3, the full variable domain is DTGVSQNPRHKITKRGQNVTFRCDPISEHNRLYWYRQTLGQGPEFLTYFQNEAQLEKSRLLSDRFSAERPKGSFSTLEIQRTEQGDSAMYLCASSLVGTLYGYTFGSGTRLTVV.

This clonotype was counted ten times or more. This chain joins TRBV20-1 and TRBJ2-7; perhaps TRBD1 as D (6 bases). V was clipped by 5 bases and J by 3 bases, with 17 bases between them. Looked up from germline, CDR1 is DFQATT and CDR2 is SNEGSKA (reference sequence). The CDR3 contains 14 residues. The CDR3 is CSAHDGQGNYEQYF. In DNA form, the CDR3 reads TGCAGTGCTCACGACGGGCAGGGGAACTACGAGCAGTACTTC.

The CDR3 DNA reads as TGTGCCAGCAGGAAAGGGACAGGGAAACAAGAGACCCAGTACTTC. As protein: CASRKGTGKQETQYF. The chain is built from TRBV6-1 and TRBJ2-5; TRBD1 agrees at 9 bases. Germline V gene sequence: CDR1 MNHNS, CDR2 SASEGT. V was clipped by 6 bases and J by 2 bases; unmatched bases: 7. This CDR3 contains 15 residues.

This clonotype was counted at least ten times. This chain links TRBV24-1 with TRBJ2-5, with D maybe TRBD2 (5 bases). From germline, CDR1 is KGHDR and CDR2 SFDVKD. Trimming removed 3 bases from V and 1 base from J, with 11 bases in between. The CDR3 has 15 residues. The chain's CDR3 is CATSDKEAFQETQYF. The CDR3, as DNA: TGTGCCACCAGTGATAAGGAGGCGTTCCAAGAGACCCAGTACTTC.

This clonotype appeared a few times. The chain recombines TRBV7-2 with TRBJ2-7; TRBD2 agrees at 8 bases. The CDR3 is 14 amino acids. Per germline, CDR1 SGHTA and CDR2 FQGNSA. Unmatched junction bases numbered 6, after V lost 1 base and J lost 7 bases. The CDR3 here is CASSLGSGRGEQYF. The CDR3 DNA is TGTGCCAGCAGCTTAGGAAGCGGGAGAGGTGAGCAGTACTTC.